The entry below gives a single T cell receptor beta chain sequence along with its context. Its specificity is unknown. The sample belongs to a study of PD-1 blockade in classical Hodgkin lymphoma. Sequencing was performed with immunoSEQ multiplex PCR; in TCRdb, only in-frame clones are kept and a portion is missing. This table has about 33,000 clones, 65% to 80% appearing once. Regarding time point: cycle 4 day 1 (C4D1), after 5 to 7 weeks of nivolumab. All the patients suffered relapse after autologous stem cell transplantation, and brentuximab vedotin exposure differed. Overall study findings and caveats: Complete responders started with a diversity level that resembled newly diagnosed patients at baseline. Reports described newly diagnosed patients as having lower baseline TCR diversity than healthy donors.

The sequencing here drew on peripheral blood mononuclear cells (PBMCs), taken before the fourth cycle of nivolumab. The receptor's source is a human donor with classical Hodgkin lymphoma.

DNA for the CDR3: TGTGCCAGCAGCTCCAGCATGCCCCGGGTTAGCTACGAGCAGTACTTC. Protein: CASSSSMPRVSYEQYF. This chain connects TRBV7-9 to TRBJ2-7; D gene uncertain. The CDR3 has 16 amino acids. Deletions cut 4 bases from V and 3 bases from J, with 19 bases between. Germline V gene data show CDR1 as SEHNR and CDR2 as FQNEAQ (reference sequence). Filled out from reference TRBV7-9 and TRBJ2-7, the complete variable domain reads DTGVSQNPRHKITKRGQNVTFRCDPISEHNRLYWYRQTLGQGPEFLTYFQNEAQLEKSRLLSDRFSAERPKGSFSTLEIQRTEQGDSAMYLCASSSSMPRVSYEQYFGPGTRLTVT.